This TCR beta chain was recovered during a study of early stage breast cancer tumors. The data were produced by immunoSEQ multiplex PCR, yet TCRdb's version contains in-frame clones alone and is incomplete. The profile covers a few thousand clones, with 64% appearing a single time and around 27% taken by the ten largest. This CDR3 spans 12 amino acids. V was shortened by 1 base and J by 10 bases, with 13 bases between the two germline ends. Germline-derived CDR1 and CDR2 are GTSNPN and SVGIG (reference sequence). The sample consisted of breast tumor tissue. The TCR originated in a person aged 50-59 years with breast cancer. The chain has TRBV30 and TRBJ1-1, with a possible D match to TRBD1 (6 bases). For the CDR3, the DNA is TGTGCCTGGAGTGGAAAGAAGGGGGGAGCTTTCTTT. Translation gives CAWSGKKGGAFF.